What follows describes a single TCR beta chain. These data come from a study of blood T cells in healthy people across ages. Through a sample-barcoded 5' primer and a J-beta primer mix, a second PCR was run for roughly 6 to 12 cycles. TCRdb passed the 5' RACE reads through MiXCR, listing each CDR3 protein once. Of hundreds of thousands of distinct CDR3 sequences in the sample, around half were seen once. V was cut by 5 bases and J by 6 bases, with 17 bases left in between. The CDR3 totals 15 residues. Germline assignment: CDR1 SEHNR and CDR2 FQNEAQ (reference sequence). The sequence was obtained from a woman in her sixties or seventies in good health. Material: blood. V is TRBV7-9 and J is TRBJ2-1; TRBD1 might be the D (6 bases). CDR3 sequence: CASSDRQVSGNEQFF. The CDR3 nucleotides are TGTGCCAGCAGCGATAGACAGGTTTCGGGCAATGAGCAGTTCTTC.